This T cell receptor (beta chain) was observed in a study of CD8 T cells in ankylosing spondylitis. This clonotype showed up many times. The antigen is not known. The TCR beta libraries were generated through quantitative 5'-RACE incorporating molecular barcodes. TCRdb re-called the 5' RACE reads with MiXCR, one entry per CDR3 protein. The repertoire holds about 840,000 distinct CDR3 sequences, with 12% as singletons. The CDR3 has 13 amino acids. V was pared by 7 bases and J by 5 bases, with 8 bases of the junction left unmatched. Germline CDR1 and CDR2: SQVTM and ANQGSEA. Study-level results: Typical of ankylosing spondylitis blood, it appeared, was a TCR beta motif of 7 or 8 highly homologous variants. Existing reports had already noted some motif variants in reactive arthritis synovial fluid and blood.

The receptor's source is a male donor with ankylosing spondylitis. Sequencing was carried out using blood, either unsorted or a sorted T cell fraction (not recorded which). The J gene is TRBJ2-5, the V gene TRBV29-1; TRBD1 matches at 9 bases. For the CDR3, the DNA is TGCAGCGGGGAGACAGGGGGTCTGGAGACCCAGTACTTC. This encodes CSGETGGLETQYF.